The present entry profiles one T cell receptor (beta chain) with its context. Antigen unknown. A roughly 2.5 ml blood sample was drawn per donor. The data stem from a study of monozygotic twins with inflammatory bowel disease. Study-wide findings and caveats: Healthy twins shared more clonotypes with others than IBD patients, most markedly active ones.

In preparing each TCR library, 3500 ng of total RNA was used. Each UMI harboured a 6-nucleotide sample barcode and was appended via template switching. Using the 5' RACE reads, TCRdb records one entry per CDR3 protein without DNA. The sample table includes approximately 400,000 distinct CDR3 sequences. Germline CDR1 is PRHDT and CDR2 is FYEKMQ (reference sequence). The CDR3 spans 14 residues. The clonotype comes from a human donor with ulcerative colitis or Crohn's disease, or a healthy co-twin of an affected twin (not recorded which). The sequencing sample was made of blood. The chain uses TRBV13 and TRBJ2-1. The CDR3 sequence: CASSAGAPYNEQFF.